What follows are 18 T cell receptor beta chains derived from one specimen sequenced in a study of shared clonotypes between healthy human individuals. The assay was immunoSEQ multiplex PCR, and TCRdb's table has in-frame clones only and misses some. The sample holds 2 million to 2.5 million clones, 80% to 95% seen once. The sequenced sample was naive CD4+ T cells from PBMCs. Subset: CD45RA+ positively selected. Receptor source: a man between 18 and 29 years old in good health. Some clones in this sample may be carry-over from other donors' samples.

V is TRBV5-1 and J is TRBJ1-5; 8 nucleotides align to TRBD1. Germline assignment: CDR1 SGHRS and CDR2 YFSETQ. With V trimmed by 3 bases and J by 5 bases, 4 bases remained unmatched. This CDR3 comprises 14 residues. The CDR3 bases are TGCGCCAGCAGCTCACAGGGGGGGCATCAGCCCCAGCATTTT. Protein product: CASSSQGGHQPQHF. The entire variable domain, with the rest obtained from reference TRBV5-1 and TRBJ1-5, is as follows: KAGVTQTPRYLIKTRGQQVTLSCSPISGHRSVSWYQQTPGQGLQFLFEYFSETQRNKGNFPGRFSGRQFSNSRSEMNVSTLELGDSALYLCASSSQGGHQPQHFGDGTRLSIL.

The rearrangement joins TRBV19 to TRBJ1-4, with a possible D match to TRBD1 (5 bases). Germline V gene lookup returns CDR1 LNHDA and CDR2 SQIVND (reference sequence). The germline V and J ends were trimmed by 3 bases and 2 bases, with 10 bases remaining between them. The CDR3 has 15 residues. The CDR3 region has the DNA TGTGCCAGTAGTATCCAGGGAGGCACTAATGAAAAACTGTTTTTT. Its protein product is CASSIQGGTNEKLFF.

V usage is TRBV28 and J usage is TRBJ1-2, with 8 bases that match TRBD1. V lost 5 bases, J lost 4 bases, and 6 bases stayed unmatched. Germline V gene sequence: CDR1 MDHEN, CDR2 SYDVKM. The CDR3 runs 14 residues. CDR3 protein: CASSQGAEIYGYTF. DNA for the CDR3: TGTGCCAGCAGTCAGGGGGCGGAGATCTATGGCTACACCTTC.

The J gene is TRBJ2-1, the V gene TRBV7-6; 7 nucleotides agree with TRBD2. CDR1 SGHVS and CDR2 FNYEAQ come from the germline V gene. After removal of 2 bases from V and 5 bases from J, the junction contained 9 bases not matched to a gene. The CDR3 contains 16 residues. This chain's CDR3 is CASSLSWASGNNEQFF. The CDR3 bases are TGTGCCAGCAGCTTATCGTGGGCTAGCGGTAACAATGAGCAGTTCTTC.

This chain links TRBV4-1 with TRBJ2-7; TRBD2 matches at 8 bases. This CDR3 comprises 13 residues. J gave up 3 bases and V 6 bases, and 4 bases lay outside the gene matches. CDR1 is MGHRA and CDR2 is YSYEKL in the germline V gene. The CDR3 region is CASSGAGGYEQYF. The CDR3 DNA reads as TGCGCCAGCAGTGGTGCGGGAGGCTACGAGCAGTACTTC.

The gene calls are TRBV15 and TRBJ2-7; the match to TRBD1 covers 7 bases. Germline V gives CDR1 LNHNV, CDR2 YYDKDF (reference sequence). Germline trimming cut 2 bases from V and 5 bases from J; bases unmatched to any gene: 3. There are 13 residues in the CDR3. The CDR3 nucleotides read TGTGCCACCAGCAGAAACAGGGGAGACGAGCAGTACTTC. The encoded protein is CATSRNRGDEQYF.

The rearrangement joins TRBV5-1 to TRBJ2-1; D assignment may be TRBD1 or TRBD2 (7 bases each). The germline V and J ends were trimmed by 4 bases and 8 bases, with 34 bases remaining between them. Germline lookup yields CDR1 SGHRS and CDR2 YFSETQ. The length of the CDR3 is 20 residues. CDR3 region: CASSPRQGVPSGQEGDEQFF. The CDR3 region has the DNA TGCGCCAGCAGCCCTAGACAGGGAGTACCTAGCGGCCAGGAAGGGGATGAGCAGTTCTTC.

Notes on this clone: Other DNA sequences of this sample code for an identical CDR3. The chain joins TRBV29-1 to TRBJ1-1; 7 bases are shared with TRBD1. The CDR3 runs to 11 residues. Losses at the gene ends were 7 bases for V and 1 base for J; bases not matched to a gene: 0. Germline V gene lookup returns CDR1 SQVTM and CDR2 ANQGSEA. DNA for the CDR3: TGCAGCGGGACAGGGAACACTGAAGCTTTCTTT. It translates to CSGTGNTEAFF.

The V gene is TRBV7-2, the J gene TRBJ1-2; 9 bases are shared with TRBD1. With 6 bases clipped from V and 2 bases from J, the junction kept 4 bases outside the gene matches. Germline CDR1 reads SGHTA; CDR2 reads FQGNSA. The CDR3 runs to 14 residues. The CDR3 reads CASRIGTGNYGYTF. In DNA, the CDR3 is TGTGCCAGCAGAATCGGGACAGGGAACTATGGCTACACCTTC.

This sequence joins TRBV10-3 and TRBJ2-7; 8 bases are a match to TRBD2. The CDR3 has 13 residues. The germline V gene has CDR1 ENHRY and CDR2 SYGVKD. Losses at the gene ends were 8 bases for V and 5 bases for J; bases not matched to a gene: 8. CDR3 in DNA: TGTGCCATCTCCGGGACTAGTACCCACGAGCAGTACTTC. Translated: CAISGTSTHEQYF.

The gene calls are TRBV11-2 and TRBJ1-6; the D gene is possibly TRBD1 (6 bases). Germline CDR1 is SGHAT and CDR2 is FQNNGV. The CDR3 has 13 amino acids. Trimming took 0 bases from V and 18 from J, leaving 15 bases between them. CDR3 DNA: TGTGCCAGCAGCTTAGATAAGGGGACAATTCCCCACTTT. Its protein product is CASSLDKGTIPHF.

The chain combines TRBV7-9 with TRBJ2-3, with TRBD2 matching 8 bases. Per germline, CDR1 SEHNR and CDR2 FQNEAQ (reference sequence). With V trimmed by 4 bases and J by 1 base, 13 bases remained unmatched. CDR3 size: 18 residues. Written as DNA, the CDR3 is TGTGCCAGCAGCTCCTTTTTGAGCGGGAGTATCGGCACAGATACGCAGTATTTT. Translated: CASSSFLSGSIGTDTQYF.

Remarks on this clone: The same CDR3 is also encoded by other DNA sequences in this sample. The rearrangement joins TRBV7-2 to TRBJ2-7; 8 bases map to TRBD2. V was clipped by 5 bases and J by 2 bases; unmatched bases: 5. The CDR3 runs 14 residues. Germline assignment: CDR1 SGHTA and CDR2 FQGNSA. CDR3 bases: TGTGCCAGCAGCCGCACTAGCGGAGCCTACGAGCAGTACTTC. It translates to CASSRTSGAYEQYF.

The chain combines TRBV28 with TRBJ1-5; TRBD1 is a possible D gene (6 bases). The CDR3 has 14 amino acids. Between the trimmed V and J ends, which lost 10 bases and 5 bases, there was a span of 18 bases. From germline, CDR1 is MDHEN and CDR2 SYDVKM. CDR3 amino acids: CATYPSGGHQPQHF. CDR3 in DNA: TGTGCCACCTACCCCTCGGGGGGGCATCAGCCCCAGCATTTT.

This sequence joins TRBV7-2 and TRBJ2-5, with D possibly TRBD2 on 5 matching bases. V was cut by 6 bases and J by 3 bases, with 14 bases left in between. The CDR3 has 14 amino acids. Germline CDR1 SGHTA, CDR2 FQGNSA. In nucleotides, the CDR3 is TGTGCCAGCAGTGTAGGCGGAGGAAAAGAGACCCAGTACTTC. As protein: CASSVGGGKETQYF.

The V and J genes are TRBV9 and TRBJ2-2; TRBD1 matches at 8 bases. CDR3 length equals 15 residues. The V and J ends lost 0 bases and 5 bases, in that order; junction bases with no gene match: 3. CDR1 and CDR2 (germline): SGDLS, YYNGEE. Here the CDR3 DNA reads TGTGCCAGCAGCGTAGCAGGGGGCTTGACCGGGGAGCTGTTTTTT. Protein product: CASSVAGGLTGELFF.

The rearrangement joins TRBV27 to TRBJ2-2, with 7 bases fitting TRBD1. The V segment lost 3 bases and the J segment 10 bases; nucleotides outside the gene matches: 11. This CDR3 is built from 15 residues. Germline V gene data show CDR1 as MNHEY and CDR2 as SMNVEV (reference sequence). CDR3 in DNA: TGTGCCAGCAGTTTGACCGGGACAGACACTTTGGAGCTGTTTTTT. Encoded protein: CASSLTGTDTLELFF.

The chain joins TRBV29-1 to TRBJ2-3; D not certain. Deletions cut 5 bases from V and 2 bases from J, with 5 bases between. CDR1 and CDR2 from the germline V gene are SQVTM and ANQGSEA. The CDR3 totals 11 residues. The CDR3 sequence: CSVYPTDTQYF. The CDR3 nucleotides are TGCAGCGTTTACCCCACAGATACGCAGTATTTT.